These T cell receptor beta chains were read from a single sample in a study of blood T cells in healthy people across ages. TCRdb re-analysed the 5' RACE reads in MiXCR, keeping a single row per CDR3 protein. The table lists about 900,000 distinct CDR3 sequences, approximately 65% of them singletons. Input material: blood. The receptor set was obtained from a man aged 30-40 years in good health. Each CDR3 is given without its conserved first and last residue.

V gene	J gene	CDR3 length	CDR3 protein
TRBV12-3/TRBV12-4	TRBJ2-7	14	ASSRPGDPSSYEQY
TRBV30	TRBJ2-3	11	AWSRRSTDTQY
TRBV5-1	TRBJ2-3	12	ASSLQRGTDTQY
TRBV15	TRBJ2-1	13	ATSRAGGSYNEQF
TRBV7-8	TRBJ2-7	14	ASSTDRVRSSYEQY
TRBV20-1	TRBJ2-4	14	SARVAGDLAKNIQY
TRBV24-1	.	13	ATSEATGAIHEQY
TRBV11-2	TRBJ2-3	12	ASSWGDRADTQY
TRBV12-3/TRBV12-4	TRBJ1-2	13	ASSLAGGRDYGYT
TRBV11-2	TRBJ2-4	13	ASSLRAPLKNIQY
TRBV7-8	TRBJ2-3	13	ASSLRPLGADTQY
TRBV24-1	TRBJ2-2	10	ATGQFNGELF
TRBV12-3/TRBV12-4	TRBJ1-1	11	ASSRDMNTEAF
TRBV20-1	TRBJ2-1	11	SVAWDYSYEQF
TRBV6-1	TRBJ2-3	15	ASSPTSGAPSTDTQY
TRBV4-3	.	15	ASSQAFDRGRSYEQY
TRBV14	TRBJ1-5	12	ASGQAGWDQPQH
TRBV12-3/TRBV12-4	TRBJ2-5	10	ASRGEPQTQY
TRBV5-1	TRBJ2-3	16	ASSFLIRTGLSTDTQY